Each of the 27 T cell receptor beta chains below was sequenced from the same sample in a study of regulatory T cells in long-lasting Graves disease. Construction of TCR beta libraries relied on iRepertoire HTBI primers and on Arm-PCR targeting CDR3 regions. From the multiplex PCR reads, TCRdb called clonotypes with MiXCR, one entry per CDR3 protein. The table includes about 540,000 distinct CDR3 sequences, roughly 13% detected once. The time point denotes: newly diagnosed GD, antithyroid drugs for less than 3 months. After RNA was extracted from PBMCs, the TCR library was made from it. In addition, the sample was reused for a study of T cells in Graves' hyperthyroidism and ophthalmopathy.

The sample in question was peripheral blood mononuclear cells (PBMCs), obtained at new diagnosis, from a patient treated with antithyroid drugs. Source of these receptors: a man under 40 with Graves disease.

This clonotype has ten or more counts. The V and J genes are TRBV20-1 and TRBJ2-7, with D possibly TRBD2 on 6 matching bases. The V gene lost 6 bases and the J gene lost 6 bases, with 15 bases spanning the gap. The CDR3 length is 12 residues. The germline V gene has CDR1 DFQATT and CDR2 SNEGSKA (reference sequence). The CDR3 is CSARDWLSEQYF. CDR3 DNA: TGCAGTGCCCGGGACTGGCTCTCCGAGCAGTACTTC.

There are many counts of this clonotype. This sequence joins TRBV6-5 and TRBJ2-7, with 11 bases aligning to TRBD1. The CDR3 is 15 amino acids. V was pared by 4 bases and J by 6 bases, with 8 bases of the junction left unmatched. CDR1 and CDR2 from the germline V gene are MNHEY and SVGAGI. The chain's CDR3 is CASSLRTGGLGEQYF. The DNA for the CDR3 is TGTGCCAGCAGTTTACGGACAGGGGGCCTCGGCGAGCAGTACTTC.

This clonotype was detected ten times or more. The chain couples TRBV7-8 to TRBJ2-7; D remains unclear. Trimming removed 8 bases at V and 4 bases at J, with 18 bases between. CDR1 is SGHVS and CDR2 is FQNEAQ in the germline V gene. This CDR3 has 14 amino acids. This CDR3 reads CASSLNSPVYEQYF. The CDR3 DNA is TGTGCCAGCTCTCTAAATAGTCCAGTATACGAGCAGTACTTC. The whole variable domain, remainder taken from reference TRBV7-8 and TRBJ2-7, is GAGVSQSPRYKVAKRGQDVALRCDPISGHVSLFWYQQALGQGPEFLTYFQNEAQLDKSGLPSDRFFAERPEGSVSTLKIQRTQQEDSAVYLCASSLNSPVYEQYFGPGTRLTVT.

This clonotype showed up just a few times. A much larger clone lies a single base off, so this may be a read error. This sequence joins TRBV7-2 and TRBJ2-5; 7 bases are shared with TRBD2. V dropped 4 bases and J dropped 4; count of bases not matched to a gene: 6. CDR1 SGHTA and CDR2 FQGNSA come from the germline V gene. The CDR3 is 14 amino acids. The CDR3 nucleotides are TGTGCCAGCAGCTCTTTCCCGGGGGGAGAGACCCAGTACTTC. As protein: CASSSFPGGETQYF. Full variable domain (missing parts from reference TRBV7-2 and TRBJ2-5): GAGVSQSPSNKVTEKGKDVELRCDPISGHTALYWYRQSLGQGLEFLIYFQGNSAPDKSGLPSDRFSAERTGGSVSTLTIQRTQQEDSAVYLCASSSFPGGETQYFGPGTRLLVL.

This clonotype appeared many times. The gene calls are TRBV7-6 and TRBJ1-4; D might be TRBD1 (6 bases). Germline-derived CDR1 and CDR2 are SGHVS and FNYEAQ. The CDR3 has 14 amino acids. The ends were cut back, 4 bases at V and 5 bases at J, with 11 bases in the middle. The CDR3 DNA is TGTGCCAGCAGCTCGGACGGACAGAATGAAAAACTGTTTTTT. This codes for CASSSDGQNEKLFF. Using reference TRBV7-6 and TRBJ1-4 for the parts outside the CDR3, the full variable domain is GAGVSQSPRYKVTKRGQDVALRCDPISGHVSLYWYRQALGQGPEFLTYFNYEAQQDKSGLPNDRFSAERPEGSISTLTIQRTEQRDSAMYRCASSSDGQNEKLFFGSGTQLSVL.

With regard to this clonotype: This could be a read error, since a much larger clone is one nucleotide away. The J gene is TRBJ2-3, the V gene TRBV5-1; D is unclear. Matching the DNA end better, TRBJ1-5 makes the J call doubtful. Per germline, CDR1 SGHRS and CDR2 YFSETQ. This CDR3 has 15 amino acids. The CDR3 nucleotides read TGCGCCAGCAGCTTGGGAGATACTAGCACAGATACGCAGCATTTT. The encoded protein is CASSLGDTSTDTQHF.

The chain joins TRBV18 to TRBJ2-5, with D possibly being TRBD1 or TRBD2 (5 bases each). The germline gives CDR1 KGHSH, CDR2 LQKENI. V was cut by 0 bases and J by 1 base, with 12 bases left in between. The CDR3 length is 16 residues. The CDR3 here is CASSPPLRGTQETQYF. The CDR3 nucleotides read TGTGCCAGCTCACCACCGTTGAGGGGAACCCAAGAGACCCAGTACTTC.

This clonotype was seen ten or more times. The rearrangement uses TRBV7-2 and TRBJ2-3; D not resolved. This CDR3 has 13 amino acids. Germline V gene sequence: CDR1 SGHTA, CDR2 FQGNSA. Trimming took off 3 bases at V and 0 bases at J, with 4 bases between the two ends. For the CDR3, the DNA is TGTGCCAGCAGCTTCGCTAGCACAGATACGCAGTATTTT. As protein: CASSFASTDTQYF.

This clonotype has ten or more counts. The rearrangement links TRBV27 to TRBJ2-6; D gene uncertain. The CDR3 is 12 residues long. V was pared by 9 bases and J by 0 bases, with 3 bases between. Germline V gene lookup returns CDR1 MNHEY and CDR2 SMNVEV (reference sequence). CDR3 loop: CASDSGANVLTF. The DNA of the CDR3 is TGTGCCAGTGACTCTGGGGCCAACGTCCTGACTTTC.

In this sample, this clonotype turned up a few times. J is TRBJ2-7 and V is TRBV9; possibly TRBD1 or TRBD2 for D (5 bases each). The CDR3 spans 15 residues. Trimming removed 0 bases at V and 6 bases at J, with 16 bases between. In germline, CDR1 is SGDLS, CDR2 YYNGEE. CDR3 residues: CASSVGGPDGGEQYF. As DNA, the CDR3 is TGTGCCAGCAGCGTAGGGGGACCCGATGGCGGCGAGCAGTACTTC.

This clonotype was observed at least ten times. CDR3 sequence (DNA): TGTGCCATCAGGCAAAAACCTCCGGAGACCCCCGAACGTAACTACAATGAGCAGTTCTTC. Translating gives CAIRQKPPETPERNYNEQFF. The genes are TRBV10-3 and TRBJ2-1; D gene ambiguous. The CDR3 is 20 amino acids. Germline CDR1 reads ENHRY; CDR2 reads SYGVKD. V was pared by 6 bases and J by 3 bases, with 30 bases between.

Notes on this clonotype: A clone one base away is much larger, so this may be a read error. The genes are TRBV27 and TRBJ2-7; TRBD2 aligns across 11 bases. Germline-derived CDR1 and CDR2 are MNHEY and SMNVEV (reference sequence). J gave up 6 bases and V 3 bases, and 7 bases lay outside the gene matches. The CDR3 is 15 residues long. CDR3 nucleotides: TGTGCCAGCAGTTTTACTAGCGGGAGCCACTGCGAGCAGTACTTC. Protein product: CASSFTSGSHCEQYF.

This clonotype occurred a few times. This chain uses TRBV20-1 with TRBJ2-3; 9 nucleotides match TRBD2. CDR3 size: 17 residues. From germline, CDR1 is DFQATT and CDR2 SNEGSKA (reference sequence). With V trimmed by 1 base and J by 2 bases, 10 bases remained unmatched. CDR3 loop: CSARVAGARGHTDTQYF. The CDR3 coding sequence is TGCAGTGCTAGAGTAGCGGGAGCTAGGGGGCACACAGATACGCAGTATTTT.

This clonotype was counted ten times or more. The chain joins TRBV29-1 to TRBJ2-7, with D uncertain. Trimming took 6 bases from V and 1 from J, leaving 13 bases between them. The CDR3 totals 13 residues. CDR1 is SQVTM and CDR2 is ANQGSEA in the germline V gene. This CDR3 is CSVTLRGSYEQYF. As DNA, the CDR3 is TGCAGCGTAACGCTTCGCGGATCCTACGAGCAGTACTTC.

The CDR3 DNA is TGTGCCACCAGTGAGTCGGCCCAAGAGACCCAGTACTTC. Encoded protein: CATSESAQETQYF. This chain links TRBV24-1 with TRBJ2-5, with unresolved D. The CDR3 totals 13 residues. CDR1 and CDR2 (germline): KGHDR, SFDVKD. Trimming took off 4 bases at V and 1 base at J, with 6 bases between the two ends.

About this clonotype: This may be a read error, as it is one base from a much larger clone. V usage is TRBV2 and J usage is TRBJ2-1, with D unclear. There are 15 residues in the CDR3. Per the germline V gene, CDR1 is SNHLY and CDR2 is FYNNEI. Trimming removed 1 base at V and 6 bases at J, with 13 bases between. The CDR3 DNA reads TGTGCCAGCAGTGAAGTCTGGGCATCATGCAATGAGCAGTTCTTC. Its protein product is CASSEVWASCNEQFF.

This clonotype was seen at least ten times. The gene calls are TRBV7-8 and TRBJ1-6, with TRBD1 matching 7 bases. The CDR3 extends over 15 amino acids. J was trimmed by 4 bases and V by 3 bases; bases with no gene match: 3. Germline CDR1 reads SGHVS; CDR2 reads FQNEAQ. The CDR3 protein is CASSFHRGYNSPLHF. The CDR3 DNA is TGTGCCAGCAGCTTCCACAGGGGTTATAATTCACCCCTCCACTTT.

The chain couples TRBV27 to TRBJ1-5; 7 bases are shared with TRBD1. This CDR3 has 15 residues. Trimming at V came to 3 bases and at J to 4 bases, leaving 6 bases not matched to a gene. The germline gives CDR1 MNHEY, CDR2 SMNVEV (reference sequence). For the CDR3, the DNA is TGTGCCAGCAGTTTGAGGGGACAGCCGAATCAGCCCCAGCATTTT. Residues: CASSLRGQPNQPQHF.

This clonotype was counted a single time. No conserved phenylalanine or tryptophan ends this CDR3, so it is likely a read error. The chain is built from TRBV9 and TRBJ1-5; perhaps TRBD1 as D (5 bases). Germline-derived CDR1 and CDR2 are SGDLS and YYNGEE. Trimming left V 3 bases short and J 4 bases short, with 11 bases between. CDR3 length: 14 residues. CDR3 region: CASSAGTGNQPQHL. The DNA of the CDR3 is TGTGCCAGCAGCGCGGGGACTGGGAATCAGCCCCAGCATCTT.

This clonotype was observed many times. This chain links TRBV6-1 with TRBJ1-2; 9 bases are a match to TRBD1. V lost 1 base and J lost 4; bases outside the gene matches: 1. Germline CDR1 reads MNHNS; CDR2 reads SASEGT. The CDR3 loop spans 14 amino acids. The CDR3 region has the DNA TGTGCCAGCAGTGAAGGGGACAGGGCCTATGGCTACACCTTC. The encoded protein is CASSEGDRAYGYTF.

This clonotype was recorded many times. J is TRBJ2-1 and V is TRBV2; 11 bases match TRBD2. V dropped 6 bases and J dropped 7; count of bases not matched to a gene: 8. Germline V lookup: CDR1 SNHLY, CDR2 FYNNEI. The CDR3 runs 15 residues. CDR3 residues: CASSPTSGRRNEQFF. The CDR3 nucleotides are TGTGCCAGCAGCCCCACTAGCGGGAGAAGGAATGAGCAGTTCTTC.

This clonotype was detected many times. V gene TRBV7-3 combines with J gene TRBJ2-5, with TRBD1 identical over 8 bases. Trimming removed 5 bases from V and 5 bases from J; junction bases left unmatched: 13. The CDR3 sequence is 16 residues long. From germline, CDR1 is SGHTA and CDR2 FQGTGA. The CDR3 DNA is TGTGCCAGCAGCCCGATTCGCGGACAGGGTATGGAGACCCAGTACTTC. Residues: CASSPIRGQGMETQYF.

This clonotype showed up just a few times. The J gene is TRBJ2-7, the V gene TRBV3-1, with a possible D match to TRBD1 (6 bases). The CDR3 has 13 residues. Germline loops: CDR1 LGHDT, CDR2 YNNKEL (reference sequence). Trimming removed 2 bases from V and 3 bases from J, with 8 bases in between. CDR3: CASSQLDSYEQYF. The DNA for the CDR3 is TGTGCCAGCAGCCAATTGGACAGCTACGAGCAGTACTTC.

This clonotype was detected many times. The chain couples TRBV2 to TRBJ2-5, with 12 bases matching TRBD1. There are 15 residues in the CDR3. V lost 3 bases, J lost 5 bases, and 4 bases stayed unmatched. Germline V gene sequence: CDR1 SNHLY, CDR2 FYNNEI. Here the CDR3 reads CASSERDRGPETQYF. CDR3 bases: TGTGCCAGCAGTGAGAGGGACAGGGGGCCGGAGACCCAGTACTTC.

The chain employs TRBV11-2 and TRBJ2-7, with D tentatively TRBD1 (6 bases). Germline CDR1 SGHAT, CDR2 FQNNGV. This CDR3 comprises 17 residues. V lost 1 base, J lost 0 bases, and 16 bases lay in between. CDR3 nucleotides: TGTGCCAGCAGCTTAGTATTGGGTGGGGGCAGCTCCTACGAGCAGTACTTC. It translates to CASSLVLGGGSSYEQYF.

This clonotype was picked up many times. The chain has TRBV27 and TRBJ2-5, with unresolved D. Germline CDR1 is MNHEY and CDR2 is SMNVEV (reference sequence). Trimming left V 2 bases short and J 5 bases short, with 9 bases between. CDR3 length: 13 residues. The chain's CDR3 is CASSLKPLETQYF. Here the CDR3 DNA reads TGTGCCAGCAGTTTAAAACCCCTGGAGACCCAGTACTTC.

The rearrangement joins TRBV30 to TRBJ2-1, with 9 bases identical to TRBD2. The CDR3 length is 17 residues. Germline loops: CDR1 GTSNPN, CDR2 SVGIG (reference sequence). With V trimmed by 1 base and J by 8 bases, 15 bases remained unmatched. The CDR3 DNA reads as TGTGCCTGGAGTGAATTTGTTGGCGGGAGGGCGTTCCATGAGCAGTTCTTC. Its protein product is CAWSEFVGGRAFHEQFF.